These 27 T cell receptor beta chains were all obtained from the same sample, sequenced in a study of blood T cell repertoires in COVID-19. Libraries were prepared by immunoSEQ multiplex PCR; TCRdb keeps only in-frame clonotypes and omits some of them. The repertoire has approximately 150,000 clones, about 85% of them found once; the top ten carry 13%. Sequencing input: peripheral blood. The receptors derive from a man between 65 and 85 years old who had recovered from COVID-19.

The J gene is TRBJ2-5, the V gene TRBV3-1 (or the pseudogene TRBV3-2); 10 nucleotides align to TRBD2. The length of the CDR3 is 14 residues. The V segment lost 4 bases and the J segment 5 bases; nucleotides outside the gene matches: 4. Germline V gene sequence: CDR1 LGHDT, CDR2 YNNKEL (reference sequence). The CDR3 nucleotides read TGTGCCAGCAGCCGTAGCGGGAGGACTGAGACCCAGTACTTC. This codes for CASSRSGRTETQYF.

The chain has TRBV18 and TRBJ1-2, with 7 positions matching TRBD1. V was clipped by 3 bases and J by 4 bases; unmatched bases: 14. The CDR3 sequence is 17 residues long. Germline values: CDR1 KGHSH, CDR2 LQKENI. The CDR3 nucleotides are TGTGCCAGCTCACCGGGACAGCCCCCCACTACTAGCTATGGCTACACCTTC. This translates into CASSPGQPPTTSYGYTF. The variable domain in full, with the rest retrieved from reference TRBV18 and TRBJ1-2, is NAGVMQNPRHLVRRRGQEARLRCSPMKGHSHVYWYRQLPEEGLKFMVYLQKENIIDESGMPKERFSAEFPKEGPSILRIQQVVRGDSAAYFCASSPGQPPTTSYGYTFGSGTRLTVV.

The chain employs TRBV19 and TRBJ1-4, with a possible D match to TRBD1 (6 bases). Trimming removed 1 base at V and 1 base at J, with 10 bases between. The CDR3 has 16 amino acids. Germline V gives CDR1 LNHDA, CDR2 SQIVND (reference sequence). The CDR3 DNA follows: TGTGCCAGTAGTATAGTCCCGACAGGAACTAATGAAAAACTGTTTTTT. Amino acids: CASSIVPTGTNEKLFF.

The chain couples TRBV3-1 (or the pseudogene TRBV3-2) to TRBJ2-5; D perhaps matches TRBD2 (6 bases). The CDR3 runs to 19 residues. In germline, CDR1 is LGHDT, CDR2 YNNKEL (reference sequence). V gave up 3 bases and J gave up 0 bases, with 23 bases separating them. The CDR3 DNA is TGTGCCAGCAGCCACTGGGACTGGTTCAAGCACTGGTACCAAGAGACCCAGTACTTC. It yields the protein CASSHWDWFKHWYQETQYF.

This chain joins TRBV6-5 and TRBJ1-3; D is uncertain. Germline lookup yields CDR1 MNHEY and CDR2 SVGAGI. Trimming took 6 bases from V and 7 from J, leaving 10 bases between them. CDR3 length equals 12 residues. Written as DNA, the CDR3 is TGTGCCAGCAGGACCCCCGGGAACACCATATATTTT. It specifies CASRTPGNTIYF.

The rearrangement links TRBV24-1 to TRBJ2-2; 8 nucleotides align to TRBD2. Germline CDR1 and CDR2: KGHDR and SFDVKD. The CDR3 has 15 amino acids. Trimming took 4 bases from V and 4 from J; bases not matched to a gene: 4. The DNA of the CDR3 is TGTGCCACCAGTGACCACCGGGAGGGCACCGGGGAGCTGTTTTTT. Protein: CATSDHREGTGELFF.

This clone appeared a few times. One junction end disagrees with the germline gene, perhaps due to a read error. V and J are TRBV18 and TRBJ2-3, with D maybe TRBD2 (5 bases). Germline V lookup: CDR1 KGHSH, CDR2 LQKENI. The CDR3 is 14 residues long. The CDR3 DNA is TGTGCCAGCTCACCGCTGGCTAGCAGAGATACGCAGTATTTT. Translation gives CASSPLASRDTQYF. The whole variable domain, remainder taken from reference TRBV18 and TRBJ2-3, is NAGVMQNPRHLVRRRGQEARLRCSPMKGHSHVYWYRQLPEEGLKFMVYLQKENIIDESGMPKERFSAEFPKEGPSILRIQQVVRGDSAAYFCASSPLASRDTQYFGPGTRLTVL.

This chain joins TRBV5-1 and TRBJ2-2, with 11 positions matching TRBD2. Germline CDR1 reads SGHRS; CDR2 reads YFSETQ. With 4 bases clipped from V and 1 base from J, the junction kept 12 bases outside the gene matches. The CDR3 runs 19 residues. The CDR3 coding sequence is TGCGCCAGCAGCCCCCGCATAGCGGGGGGGGAATTGAACACCGGGGAGCTGTTTTTT. Its translation is CASSPRIAGGELNTGELFF.

The rearrangement uses TRBV19 and TRBJ1-5, with 11 bases matching TRBD1. The length of the CDR3 is 15 residues. Germline loops: CDR1 LNHDA, CDR2 SQIVND (reference sequence). J gave up 4 bases and V 5 bases, and 4 bases lay outside the gene matches. The DNA of the CDR3 is TGTGCCAGTAGTTCCCGGGACAGGGGGAATCAGCCCCAGCATTTT. It codes for CASSSRDRGNQPQHF.

The DNA of the CDR3 is TGCGCCAGCAGCTTGGAAGGCAGGGGGTTTGTAGATACGCAGTATTTT. Translating it yields CASSLEGRGFVDTQYF. The rearrangement uses TRBV5-1 and TRBJ2-3; 7 nucleotides align to TRBD1. CDR3 size: 16 residues. Germline values: CDR1 SGHRS, CDR2 YFSETQ. V shed 0 bases, J shed 5 bases, and the junction held 9 bases outside the gene matches.

DNA for the CDR3: TGTGCCAGCACCTCCCTGGACGGGGACACCGGGGAGCTGTTTTTT. This sequence encodes CASTSLDGDTGELFF. V gene TRBV7-9 combines with J gene TRBJ2-2, with a possible D match to TRBD2 (5 bases). CDR1 SEHNR and CDR2 FQNEAQ come from the germline V gene (reference sequence). The germline V and J ends were trimmed by 7 bases and 3 bases, with 15 bases remaining between them. The CDR3 runs 15 residues. Combining the CDR3 with reference TRBV7-9 and TRBJ2-2 gives the whole variable domain DTGVSQNPRHKITKRGQNVTFRCDPISEHNRLYWYRQTLGQGPEFLTYFQNEAQLEKSRLLSDRFSAERPKGSFSTLEIQRTEQGDSAMYLCASTSLDGDTGELFFGEGSRLTVL.

This rearrangement joins TRBV6-5 to TRBJ2-1; 7 bases align to TRBD1. Trimming removed 2 bases from V and 13 bases from J; junction bases left unmatched: 5. The germline V gene has CDR1 MNHEY and CDR2 SVGAGI. The CDR3 has 12 amino acids. CDR3 in amino acids: CASSYETGVQFF. CDR3 nucleotides: TGTGCCAGCAGTTACGAAACAGGGGTACAGTTCTTC.

DNA of the CDR3: TGTGCCAGCAGCCACCAAACAGATACGCAGTATTTT. It translates to CASSHQTDTQYF. This sequence joins TRBV3-1 (or the pseudogene TRBV3-2) and TRBJ2-3; unclear D gene. Germline values: CDR1 LGHDT, CDR2 YNNKEL (reference sequence). This CDR3 is built from 12 residues. The V end was cut by 3 bases, the J end by 3 bases, with 4 bases between.

The chain links TRBV7-2 to TRBJ2-7, with 7 bases matching TRBD1. The CDR3 is 16 residues long. V dropped 1 base and J dropped 2; count of bases not matched to a gene: 8. Looked up from germline, CDR1 is SGHTA and CDR2 is FQGNSA. DNA of the CDR3: TGTGCCAGCAGCTTAGGGTCGGACAGGAACCCCTACGAGCAGTACTTC. It codes for CASSLGSDRNPYEQYF.

The rearrangement links TRBV10-2 to TRBJ2-1, with TRBD2 matching 11 bases. Germline V gives CDR1 WSHSY, CDR2 SAAADI. V lost 3 bases to trimming and J lost 8 bases; unmatched junction nucleotides: 3. There are 14 residues in the CDR3. The CDR3 coding sequence is TGCGCCAGCAGTGAAACTAGCGGGAGATATGAGCAGTTCTTC. The encoded protein is CASSETSGRYEQFF.

The chain combines TRBV11-1 with TRBJ2-2; TRBD1 might be the D (5 bases). CDR3 length: 15 residues. The V gene's germline CDR1 is SGHAT and CDR2 FQDESV (reference sequence). V lost 6 bases, J lost 1 base, and 12 bases lay in between. CDR3 region: CASSWGRENTGELFF. CDR3 sequence (DNA): TGTGCCAGCAGTTGGGGCAGGGAGAACACCGGGGAGCTGTTTTTT.

The rearrangement uses TRBV7-9 and TRBJ2-7; perhaps TRBD2 as D (5 bases). V was cut by 3 bases and J by 5 bases, with 11 bases left in between. Per the germline V gene, CDR1 is SEHNR and CDR2 is FQNEAQ (reference sequence). CDR3 length: 13 amino acids. The CDR3 DNA follows: TGTGCCAGCAGCTTTGTGGGAGTCAACGAGCAGTACTTC. This sequence encodes CASSFVGVNEQYF.

The V gene is TRBV2, the J gene TRBJ1-1, with a tentative D call TRBD1 (6 bases). The CDR3 is 15 residues long. With 4 bases removed from V and 1 base from J, the gap between germline ends came to 13 bases. CDR1 is SNHLY and CDR2 is FYNNEI in the germline V gene. The CDR3 DNA reads TGTGCCAGCAGTGGGTGGCAGGGGAGGAACACTGAAGCTTTCTTT. Translating it yields CASSGWQGRNTEAFF. The variable domain in full, with the rest retrieved from reference TRBV2 and TRBJ1-1, is EPEVTQTPSHQVTQMGQEVILRCVPISNHLYFYWYRQILGQKVEFLVSFYNNEISEKSEIFDDQFSVERPDGSNFTLKIRSTKLEDSAMYFCASSGWQGRNTEAFFGQGTRLTVV.

V is TRBV19 and J is TRBJ2-1, with 15 positions matching TRBD2. The CDR3 loop spans 16 amino acids. In germline, CDR1 is LNHDA, CDR2 SQIVND (reference sequence). With V trimmed by 5 bases and J by 7 bases, 6 bases remained unmatched. The chain's CDR3 is CASSPGLAGGGNEQFF. In DNA, the CDR3 is TGTGCCAGTAGTCCCGGACTAGCGGGAGGGGGTAATGAGCAGTTCTTC.

The V gene is TRBV4-1, the J gene TRBJ1-5, with D unresolved. Trimming left V 0 bases short and J 1 base short, with 10 bases between. The CDR3 has 16 residues. Per germline, CDR1 MGHRA and CDR2 YSYEKL. This CDR3 is CASSQEVHLSNQPQHF. The CDR3, as DNA: TGCGCCAGCAGCCAAGAGGTGCATCTAAGCAATCAGCCCCAGCATTTT.

V and J are TRBV4-1 and TRBJ2-5; no clear D. The germline CDR1 and CDR2 sequences are MGHRA and YSYEKL. This CDR3 spans 13 amino acids. V was pared by 1 base and J by 5 bases, with 8 bases between. Here the CDR3 reads CASSQAAPETQYF. DNA for the CDR3: TGCGCCAGCAGCCAAGCAGCGCCTGAGACCCAGTACTTC.

J is TRBJ2-5 and V is TRBV21-1; the table's D call of TRBD2 was not tested on the DNA. TRBV21-1 is marked as a pseudogene. This CDR3 comprises 16 residues. The CDR3 loop is CASSRRTSATQETQYF. For the CDR3, the DNA is TGTGCCAGCAGCAGAAGGACTAGCGCTACCCAAGAGACCCAGTACTTC.

The chain combines TRBV29-1 with TRBJ2-3; TRBD2 aligns across 11 bases. The germline gives CDR1 SQVTM, CDR2 ANQGSEA. Germline trimming cut 6 bases from V and 2 bases from J; bases unmatched to any gene: 7. This CDR3 has 15 residues. This chain's CDR3 is CSVGVAGGYTDTQYF. The CDR3 coding sequence is TGCAGCGTGGGGGTAGCGGGAGGGTACACAGATACGCAGTATTTT.

The chain has TRBV19 and TRBJ1-5, with 7 positions matching TRBD1. Germline CDR1 and CDR2: LNHDA and SQIVND (reference sequence). The CDR3 contains 15 residues. J gave up 2 bases and V 7 bases, and 8 bases lay outside the gene matches. DNA for the CDR3: TGTGCCAGTACCCCTGACAGGGCCCGCAATCAGCCCCAGCATTTT. Translating it yields CASTPDRARNQPQHF.

This chain links TRBV28 with TRBJ1-2; D call uncertain. This CDR3 region has 13 residues. The V and J ends lost 3 bases and 2 bases respectively, with 7 bases between them. Germline assignment: CDR1 MDHEN and CDR2 SYDVKM. The CDR3 DNA reads as TGTGCCAGCAGTTTGGCCGCAAACTATGGCTACACCTTC. Translated, it gives CASSLAANYGYTF.

V is TRBV19 and J is TRBJ2-3, with D possibly matching TRBD1 (5 bases). Trimming removed 3 bases at V and 6 bases at J, with 10 bases between. This CDR3 comprises 13 residues. The germline gives CDR1 LNHDA, CDR2 SQIVND (reference sequence). The CDR3: CASSIGARDTQYF. For the CDR3, the DNA is TGTGCCAGTAGTATTGGGGCACGGGATACGCAGTATTTT.

This clone was seen only a few times. J is TRBJ2-5 and V is TRBV24-1; 8 positions match TRBD1. This CDR3 region has 16 residues. Trimming at V came to 4 bases and at J to 7 bases, leaving 13 bases not matched to a gene. Germline CDR1 reads KGHDR; CDR2 reads SFDVKD. The CDR3 DNA reads as TGTGCCACCAGTGAAAGTACCGGGACAGGAGTAGGGACCCAGTACTTC. Residues: CATSESTGTGVGTQYF.